The 29 T cell receptor beta chains listed next were all sequenced from one sample in a study of CD4 T cells in relation to SARS-CoV-2 and coronaviruses. These receptors are not linked to any known antigen. The unexposed donors gave CD4+ T cells in 2011-2018, prior to COVID-19. The cells were cultured for about ten days before CD4+ T cells were isolated. Method: immunoSEQ multiplex PCR; TCRdb's copy keeps in-frame clones and lacks some. The sample lists approximately 17,000 clones; around 78% were seen once. The sequencing input was CD4+ T cells from PBMCs, cultured in vitro. The receptors were gathered from a human donor in good health.

The V gene is TRBV12-3 or TRBV12-4, the J gene TRBJ1-1, with D uncertain. The V gene lost 3 bases and the J gene lost 5 bases, with 7 bases spanning the gap. CDR3 length: 12 amino acids. Written as DNA, the CDR3 is TGTGCCAGCAGTTTTAGGGAGACTGAAGCTTTCTTT. This sequence encodes CASSFRETEAFF.

The chain uses TRBV4-2 and TRBJ2-4; TRBD2 agrees at 13 bases. The CDR3 extends over 18 amino acids. Germline V gene lookup returns CDR1 LGHNA and CDR2 YNFKEQ. Trimming at V came to 4 bases and at J to 0 bases, leaving 6 bases not matched to a gene. For the CDR3, the DNA is TGTGCCAGCAGCCTACTAGCGGGAGGGCCGGGAGCCAAAAACATTCAGTACTTC. Translation gives CASSLLAGGPGAKNIQYF.

The rearrangement uses TRBV5-4 and TRBJ2-2; weak D call: TRBD1 (6 bases). There are 15 residues in the CDR3. CDR1 is SGHNT and CDR2 is YYREEE in the germline V gene (reference sequence). Trimming took 3 bases from V and 11 from J, leaving 20 bases between them. This CDR3 reads CASSWGTHGGGELFF. The DNA of the CDR3 is TGTGCCAGCAGCTGGGGGACACACGGTGGGGGAGAGCTGTTTTTT. Combining the CDR3 with reference TRBV5-4 and TRBJ2-2 gives the whole variable domain ETGVTQSPTHLIKTRGQQVTLRCSSQSGHNTVSWYQQALGQGPQFIFQYYREEENGRGNFPPRFSGLQFPNYSSELNVNALELDDSALYLCASSWGTHGGGELFFGEGSRLTVL.

The chain has TRBV5-1 and TRBJ2-7; D gene unclear. Trimming removed 0 bases at V and 2 bases at J, with 9 bases between. The germline gives CDR1 SGHRS, CDR2 YFSETQ. The CDR3 totals 14 residues. The CDR3 loop is CASSLDPFTYEQYF. The CDR3 nucleotides are TGCGCCAGCAGCTTGGATCCATTTACCTACGAGCAGTACTTC.

This chain connects TRBV4-2 to TRBJ2-3, with D unresolved. This CDR3 has 15 residues. V shed 1 base and J shed 4 bases, with 12 bases lying between them. Germline CDR1 is LGHNA and CDR2 is YNFKEQ. The DNA of the CDR3 is TGTGCCAGCAGCCAAGGCAGAGGAGTGGCAGATACGCAGTATTTT. Protein product: CASSQGRGVADTQYF.

The sample holds one count of this clone. J is TRBJ2-5 and V is TRBV10-2; tentatively, D is TRBD2 (5 bases). The CDR3 has 14 residues. Germline CDR1 is WSHSY and CDR2 is SAAADI. The V end lost 8 bases, the J end lost 4 bases, and 17 bases lay between the germline ends. This chain's CDR3 is CASGRTGWGETQYF. The CDR3 DNA is TGCGCCAGCGGACGGACGGGATGGGGAGAGACCCAGTACTTC.

The table lists this clone with a count of one. The chain joins TRBV6-4 to TRBJ1-2; D not resolved. The CDR3 loop spans 15 amino acids. The V end was cut by 5 bases, the J end by 4 bases, with 17 bases between. Germline CDR1 MRHNA, CDR2 SNTAGT. The DNA for the CDR3 is TGTGCCAGCAGTCCTCGTCCTTCCGAGGGCTATGGCTACACCTTC. Translating gives CASSPRPSEGYGYTF.

CDR3 region: CASSSRLALSTDTQYF. CDR3 DNA: TGTGCCAGCAGCTCCAGACTAGCCCTAAGCACAGATACGCAGTATTTT. The chain couples TRBV7-9 to TRBJ2-3, with 7 bases aligning to TRBD2. Germline CDR1 is SEHNR and CDR2 is FQNEAQ (reference sequence). Trimming at V came to 4 bases and at J to 0 bases, leaving 7 bases not matched to a gene. This CDR3 has 16 residues.

The chain carries TRBV6-7 and TRBJ2-7; D is perhaps TRBD1 (7 bases). TRBV6-7 qualifies as an ORF whose function is uncertain. The CDR3 extends over 17 amino acids. The germline V and J ends were trimmed by 5 bases and 6 bases, with 26 bases remaining between them. The CDR3 is CASSGSVDRATSCEQYF. In nucleotides, the CDR3 is TGTGCCAGCAGTGGCTCAGTAGACAGGGCGACTAGTTGCGAGCAGTACTTC.

The chain has TRBV4-1 and TRBJ1-2, with TRBD1 as a possible D gene (5 bases). Looked up from germline, CDR1 is MGHRA and CDR2 is YSYEKL. The ends were cut back, 0 bases at V and 12 bases at J, with 14 bases in the middle. The CDR3 contains 13 residues. CDR3 residues: CASSQEGRGADTF. CDR3 nucleotides: TGCGCCAGCAGCCAAGAGGGAAGGGGCGCGGACACCTTC.

This clone was counted a single time. The chain employs TRBV14 and TRBJ2-5; D gene unclear. This CDR3 has 12 amino acids. CDR1 and CDR2 from the germline V gene are SGHDN and FVKESK. The V end was cut by 3 bases, the J end by 5 bases, with 7 bases between. CDR3 nucleotide sequence: TGTGCCAGCAGCCAGCTCCGGGAGACCCAGTACTTC. Its protein is CASSQLRETQYF.

V usage is TRBV14 and J usage is TRBJ1-1; D not resolved. The CDR3 runs to 13 residues. The germline V and J ends were trimmed by 1 base and 1 base, with 4 bases remaining between them. CDR1 is SGHDN and CDR2 is FVKESK in the germline V gene. The CDR3 reads CASSQGPNTEAFF. CDR3 DNA sequence: TGTGCCAGCAGCCAAGGCCCGAACACTGAAGCTTTCTTT.

The V call is TRBV20-1, the J call TRBJ2-1, with D unresolved. The V and J ends lost 3 bases and 8 bases respectively, with 14 bases between them. The CDR3 loop spans 13 amino acids. CDR1 is DFQATT and CDR2 is SNEGSKA in the germline V gene (reference sequence). This chain's CDR3 is CSASSGFLDEQFF. DNA for the CDR3: TGCAGTGCTAGTTCCGGCTTCCTGGATGAGCAGTTCTTC.

The V and J genes are TRBV6-5 and TRBJ2-2, with D perhaps matching TRBD1 or TRBD2 (5 bases each). Germline CDR1 reads MNHEY; CDR2 reads SVGAGI. V shed 4 bases and J shed 7 bases, with 10 bases lying between them. The CDR3 covers 13 residues. CDR3 in DNA: TGTGCCAGCAGTTTCGGGACGAACGGGGAGCTGTTTTTT. Translating gives CASSFGTNGELFF.

This chain connects TRBV11-2 to TRBJ1-1; perhaps TRBD1 as D (5 bases). The CDR3 runs to 14 residues. The germline CDR1 and CDR2 sequences are SGHAT and FQNNGV. With 4 bases removed from V and 9 bases from J, the gap between germline ends came to 18 bases. DNA for the CDR3: TGTGCCAGCAGCTACAGGACGGCGGGTCTTCAAGCTTTCTTT. Protein sequence: CASSYRTAGLQAFF.

The V gene is TRBV30, the J gene TRBJ1-1; D remains ambiguous. Germline V gives CDR1 GTSNPN, CDR2 SVGIG (reference sequence). With 3 bases removed from V and 1 base from J, the gap between germline ends came to 9 bases. This CDR3 region has 13 residues. CDR3 DNA sequence: TGTGCCTGGAGCTTAACCCCGAACACTGAAGCTTTCTTT. As protein: CAWSLTPNTEAFF.

The chain combines TRBV2 with TRBJ2-1, with D unclear. CDR1 SNHLY and CDR2 FYNNEI come from the germline V gene. V was shortened by 6 bases and J by 0 bases, with 12 bases between the two germline ends. The CDR3 has 15 residues. CDR3: CASSVDQSSYNEQFF. DNA of the CDR3: TGTGCCAGCAGCGTGGACCAAAGCTCCTACAATGAGCAGTTCTTC.

This clone has a single count. The rearrangement uses TRBV28 and TRBJ1-4; 9 bases line up with TRBD1. V lost 7 bases and J lost 5; bases outside the gene matches: 5. Per germline, CDR1 MDHEN and CDR2 SYDVKM. CDR3 length equals 14 residues. The CDR3 DNA follows: TGTGCCAGCACCTCGGGACAGGGAAATGAAAAACTGTTTTTT. Translated: CASTSGQGNEKLFF. The variable domain in full, completed from reference TRBV28 and TRBJ1-4, reads DVKVTQSSRYLVKRTGEKVFLECVQDMDHENMFWYRQDPGLGLRLIYFSYDVKMKEKGDIPEGYSVSREKKERFSLILESASTNQTSMYLCASTSGQGNEKLFFGSGTQLSVL.

The V and J genes are TRBV6-5 and TRBJ1-5; no firm D call. CDR3 length: 15 amino acids. Germline-derived CDR1 and CDR2 are MNHEY and SVGAGI. Trimming took 6 bases from V and 9 from J, leaving 21 bases between them. This CDR3 is CASSQPEFAVRPQHF. The CDR3 DNA reads TGTGCCAGCAGCCAACCTGAATTCGCCGTTCGGCCCCAGCATTTT.

J is TRBJ2-1 and V is TRBV24-1, with a tentative D call TRBD2 (6 bases). Germline loops: CDR1 KGHDR, CDR2 SFDVKD. V was clipped by 0 bases and J by 9 bases, with 8 bases between them. CDR3 size: 13 residues. The DNA for the CDR3 is TGTGCCACCAGTGATTTGCGGGAGTTTGAGCAGTTCTTC. Protein product: CATSDLREFEQFF.

The chain uses TRBV25-1 and TRBJ2-3; the D is unclear. CDR1 MGHDK and CDR2 SYGVNS come from the germline V gene. V lost 4 bases and J lost 0, with 8 bases in between. The CDR3 length is 14 residues. The CDR3 region has the DNA TGTGCCAGCAGTGTGTATAGAAGCACAGATACGCAGTATTTT. It is translated as CASSVYRSTDTQYF.

This rearrangement joins TRBV3-1 (or the pseudogene TRBV3-2) to TRBJ2-7, with D unclear. Germline CDR1 reads LGHDT; CDR2 reads YNNKEL (reference sequence). The germline V and J ends were trimmed by 2 bases and 3 bases, with 8 bases remaining between them. The length of the CDR3 is 13 residues. The CDR3 here is CASSQPGLYEQYF. The CDR3 region has the DNA TGTGCCAGCAGCCAACCGGGCCTCTACGAGCAGTACTTC.

This clone was observed a handful of times. The chain recombines TRBV7-9 with TRBJ1-3; 8 nucleotides agree with TRBD1. The V gene end was trimmed by 4 bases and the J gene end by 3 bases; junction bases not matched to a gene: 8. Germline-derived CDR1 and CDR2 are SEHNR and FQNEAQ (reference sequence). This CDR3 has 16 residues. CDR3 sequence (DNA): TGTGCCAGCAGCTCCCAGGGGGCGATAATTGGAAACACCATATATTTT. Amino acid sequence: CASSSQGAIIGNTIYF.

V is TRBV4-1 and J is TRBJ1-2, with D uncertain. Germline CDR1 and CDR2: MGHRA and YSYEKL. Between the trimmed V and J ends, which lost 1 base and 7 bases, there was a span of 16 bases. There are 15 residues in the CDR3. The CDR3 spells CASSQVNYFMSGYTF. Written as DNA, the CDR3 is TGCGCCAGCAGCCAAGTTAATTATTTTATGAGTGGCTACACCTTC.

The chain combines TRBV5-1 with TRBJ2-1; TRBD2 is a possible D gene (6 bases). This CDR3 has 19 amino acids. Germline assignment: CDR1 SGHRS and CDR2 YFSETQ. Trimming shortened V by 4 bases and J by 9 bases, and 32 bases separated the two germline ends. CDR3 sequence (DNA): TGCGCCAGCAGCGAAACGGAGGTACGTGGGAGCGGGTTTCGTGGTGAGCAGTTCTTC. This codes for CASSETEVRGSGFRGEQFF.

V usage is TRBV3-1 (or the pseudogene TRBV3-2) and J usage is TRBJ2-1; D tentatively fits TRBD1 or TRBD2 (5 bases each). The CDR3 is 13 residues long. Germline V CDR1 and CDR2: LGHDT, YNNKEL (reference sequence). The germline V and J ends were trimmed by 1 base and 9 bases, with 10 bases remaining between them. The CDR3 sequence: CASSQGGAVEQFF. The CDR3 DNA is TGTGCCAGCAGCCAAGGAGGGGCAGTTGAGCAGTTCTTC.

The rearrangement links TRBV5-1 to TRBJ2-3; 7 bases align to TRBD2. The germline V gene has CDR1 SGHRS and CDR2 YFSETQ. This CDR3 comprises 14 residues. J gave up 1 base and V 1 base, and 0 bases lay outside the gene matches. The DNA of the CDR3 is TGCGCCAGCAGCTTGACTAGCGGCACAGATACGCAGTATTTT. This codes for CASSLTSGTDTQYF.

V and J are TRBV7-9 and TRBJ2-7; D uncertain. Trimming took off 5 bases at V and 5 bases at J, with 10 bases between the two ends. Germline-derived CDR1 and CDR2 are SEHNR and FQNEAQ (reference sequence). The CDR3 sequence is 12 residues long. CDR3 protein: CASSRPVNEQYF. The CDR3 DNA reads TGTGCCAGCAGCCGACCCGTGAACGAGCAGTACTTC.

The chain combines TRBV7-9 with TRBJ2-2; no definite D call. The ends were cut back, 4 bases at V and 6 bases at J, with 6 bases in the middle. The length of the CDR3 is 12 residues. The germline V gene encodes CDR1 SEHNR and CDR2 FQNEAQ (reference sequence). CDR3 residues: CASSSGSGELFF. The DNA of the CDR3 is TGTGCCAGCAGCTCCGGATCCGGGGAGCTGTTTTTT.